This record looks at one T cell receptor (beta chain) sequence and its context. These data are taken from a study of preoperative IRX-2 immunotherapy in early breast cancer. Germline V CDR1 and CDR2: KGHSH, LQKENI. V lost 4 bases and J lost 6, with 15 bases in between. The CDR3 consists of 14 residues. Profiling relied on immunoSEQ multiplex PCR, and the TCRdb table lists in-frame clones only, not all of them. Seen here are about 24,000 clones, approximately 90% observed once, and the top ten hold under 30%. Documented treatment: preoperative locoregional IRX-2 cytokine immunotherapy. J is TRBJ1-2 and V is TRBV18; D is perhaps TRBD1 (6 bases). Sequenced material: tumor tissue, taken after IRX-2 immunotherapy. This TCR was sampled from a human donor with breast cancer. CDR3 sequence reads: CASSRPEGGDGYTF. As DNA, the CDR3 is TGTGCCAGCTCACGACCGGAGGGGGGGGATGGCTACACCTTC.